One T cell receptor beta chain is described in this entry. Its antigen target is currently unknown. Base qualities are not recorded, but no much larger clone differs from it by a single base. This entry comes from a study of blood T cell repertoires in COVID-19 (TCRdb year 2020). For context, the study as a whole: Samples from collaborators originated in the United States, Italy and Spain and spanned both the acute and convalescent phases of COVID-19. The repertoires were released in a freely available public database meant as a resource for research on the immune response to SARS-CoV-2. Sample metadata almost always included a de-identified subject ID, COVID-19 status, age in years and sex. Where available, HLA class I and class II types were obtained from metadata supplied by the sample provider rather than from assay-based typing. Subjects who had been exposed to COVID-19, were actively infected with it, or had recovered from it provided the deeply sampled blood TCRbeta repertoires that made up the dataset. The prospective study material was composed of cDNA or gDNA derived from T cells, B-cell-depleted T cells, or PBMCs. The samples were drawn from the first 160 participants of the ongoing ImmuneRACE study and from 950 to 1,500 subjects provided by 6 global collaborators.

Looking up the germline V gene (reference sequence) yields CDR1 LNHNV and CDR2 YYDKDF. The trim is 0 bases for V and 2 bases for J, with a gap of 16 bases between the germline ends. The CDR3 runs 17 amino acids, cysteine and phenylalanine included. CDR3 DNA is the only sequence kept; it has 51 bases, read in frame from the first base. Whole blood was collected in K2EDTA tubes by collaborating institutions according to the institutions' own protocols. For TCRbeta analysis, collaborators shipped samples in one of three forms: frozen whole blood, isolated PBMCs, or DNA extracted from either of those sample types. The study at large found these results: Clinical and demographic metadata were provided uncurated, with the amount varying by source and participant.

TCRbeta CDR3 regions were amplified from genomic DNA by means of the immunoSEQ Assay, a bias-controlled multiplex PCR. The study's own analysis went as follows. Nucleated cell counts per sample were estimated from amplification of reference gene primers within the assay. To quantify the absolute abundance of each unique TCRbeta CDR3 rearrangement, sequence reads were collapsed and filtered. Productive Simpson clonality was computed per sample as the square root of Simpson's diversity index over productive rearrangements. TCRdb re-hosts the immuneACCESS table, in-frame sequences only. Its copies lack some clones; in the studies checked, an unresolved V gene accounts for under half of them, and the cause for the rest is not known. That table gives V, J and clone size, and the DNA gave D and trimming. The sample has around 160,000 clones on record, 88% of them singletons. 2.3% of the sample is taken by the ten largest.

The rearrangement combines TRBV15 with TRBJ2-5, with TRBD2 perhaps the D gene, on 6 matching bases. This clonotype originated in a human donor in a cohort sampled during active COVID-19. The specimen was peripheral blood. The DNA is TGTGCCACCAGCAGAGATTGGTTAGGGACTGGACAAGAGACCCAGTACTTC. Its translation reads: CATSRDWLGTGQETQYF.